The 7 T cell receptor beta chains below come from one sample, sequenced in a study of a mutant IDH1 vaccine in newly diagnosed glioma. As for time point: week 35, safety follow-up. In every dose of vaccine, 300 ug of mutant IDH1 20-mer peptide was given alongside topical imiquimod. Their specific antigens are unknown. Assay used: immunoSEQ multiplex PCR; TCRdb lists only in-frame clones, some missing. The table lists roughly 50,000 clones, around 85% of them singletons, with more than 6.5% in the top ten. This specimen consisted of PBMCs, obtained from a glioma patient whose treatment included an IDH1 peptide vaccine. Receptors originate from a man aged 35 to 55 with glioma.

The genes are TRBV2 and TRBJ2-7; a possible D gene is TRBD2 (6 bases). This CDR3 contains 13 residues. In germline, CDR1 is SNHLY, CDR2 FYNNEI. Trimming shortened V by 5 bases and J by 1 base, and 9 bases separated the two germline ends. CDR3 sequence reads: CASSSGLSYEQYF. The CDR3 DNA reads TGTGCCAGCAGTAGCGGGCTATCCTACGAGCAGTACTTC.

The CDR3, as DNA: TGTGCCAGCAGGCAGGGATTTGATTTAGGACCTGGCTACACCTTC. This gives the protein CASRQGFDLGPGYTF. The chain combines TRBV6-5 with TRBJ1-2; possible D gene TRBD1, 5 bases. The CDR3 is 15 residues long. Germline CDR1 and CDR2: MNHEY and SVGAGI. Trimming removed 6 bases from V and 7 bases from J, with 21 bases in between.

The chain is built from TRBV19 and TRBJ2-2; tentatively, D is TRBD1 or TRBD2 (5 bases each). The V and J ends lost 5 bases and 3 bases respectively, with 16 bases between them. The CDR3 consists of 16 residues. Germline loops: CDR1 LNHDA, CDR2 SQIVND (reference sequence). CDR3 amino acids: CASSQSGAGYTGELFF. The CDR3 nucleotides read TGTGCCAGTAGTCAGTCTGGGGCGGGTTACACCGGGGAGCTGTTTTTT.

The V call is TRBV27, the J call TRBJ2-7; TRBD1 might be the D (8 bases). V lost 4 bases to trimming and J lost 4 bases, with 14 bases between them. CDR1 and CDR2 from the germline V gene are MNHEY and SMNVEV (reference sequence). This CDR3 has 14 amino acids. The CDR3 DNA reads TGTGCCAGCAGTTCGGACAGGGAGGGTTACGAGCAGTACTTC. This codes for CASSSDREGYEQYF.

V is TRBV6-6 and J is TRBJ2-7, with 7 positions matching TRBD1. CDR3 length equals 15 residues. The V and J ends lost 0 bases and 4 bases, in that order; junction bases with no gene match: 6. The germline gives CDR1 MNHNY, CDR2 SVGAGI (reference sequence). CDR3: CASSYSTRGLYEQYF. CDR3 in DNA: TGTGCCAGCAGTTACTCGACAAGGGGGCTATACGAGCAGTACTTC.

V and J are TRBV13 and TRBJ2-5, with 8 bases fitting TRBD2. The V gene end was trimmed by 5 bases and the J gene end by 4 bases; junction bases not matched to a gene: 9. CDR1 and CDR2 from the germline V gene are PRHDT and FYEKMQ (reference sequence). The CDR3 consists of 15 residues. The CDR3 nucleotides are TGTGCCAGCAGCCCCGGCCTAGCGGGCGTAGAGACCCAGTACTTC. It codes for CASSPGLAGVETQYF. Looking up the rest from reference TRBV13 and TRBJ2-5 gives the full variable domain: AAGVIQSPRHLIKEKRETATLKCYPIPRHDTVYWYQQGPGQDPQFLISFYEKMQSDKGSIPDRFSAQQFSDYHSELNMSSLELGDSALYFCASSPGLAGVETQYFGPGTRLLVL.

The rearrangement joins TRBV5-1 to TRBJ2-7; tentative D call: TRBD2 (6 bases). Germline CDR1 is SGHRS and CDR2 is YFSETQ. This CDR3 contains 14 residues. The V end lost 0 bases, the J end lost 6 bases, and 13 bases lay between the germline ends. The CDR3 DNA is TGCGCCAGCAGCTTGGAAGGAGGGGCGAGCGAGCAGTACTTC. Amino acids: CASSLEGGASEQYF.